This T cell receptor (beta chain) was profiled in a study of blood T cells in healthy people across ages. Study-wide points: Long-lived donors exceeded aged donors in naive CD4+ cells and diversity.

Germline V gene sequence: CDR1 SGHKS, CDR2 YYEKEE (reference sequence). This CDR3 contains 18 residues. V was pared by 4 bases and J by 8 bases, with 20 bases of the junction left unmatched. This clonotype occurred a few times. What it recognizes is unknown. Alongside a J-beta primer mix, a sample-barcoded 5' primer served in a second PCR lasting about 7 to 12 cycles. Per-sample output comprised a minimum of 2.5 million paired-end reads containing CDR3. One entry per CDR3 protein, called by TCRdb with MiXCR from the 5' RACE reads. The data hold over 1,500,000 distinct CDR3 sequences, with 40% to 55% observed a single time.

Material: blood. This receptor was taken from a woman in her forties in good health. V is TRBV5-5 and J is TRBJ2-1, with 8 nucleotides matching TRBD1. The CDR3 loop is CASSGGWDRRISADEQFF. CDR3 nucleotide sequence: TGTGCCAGCAGCGGGGGGTGGGACAGGCGTATAAGTGCGGATGAGCAGTTCTTC.